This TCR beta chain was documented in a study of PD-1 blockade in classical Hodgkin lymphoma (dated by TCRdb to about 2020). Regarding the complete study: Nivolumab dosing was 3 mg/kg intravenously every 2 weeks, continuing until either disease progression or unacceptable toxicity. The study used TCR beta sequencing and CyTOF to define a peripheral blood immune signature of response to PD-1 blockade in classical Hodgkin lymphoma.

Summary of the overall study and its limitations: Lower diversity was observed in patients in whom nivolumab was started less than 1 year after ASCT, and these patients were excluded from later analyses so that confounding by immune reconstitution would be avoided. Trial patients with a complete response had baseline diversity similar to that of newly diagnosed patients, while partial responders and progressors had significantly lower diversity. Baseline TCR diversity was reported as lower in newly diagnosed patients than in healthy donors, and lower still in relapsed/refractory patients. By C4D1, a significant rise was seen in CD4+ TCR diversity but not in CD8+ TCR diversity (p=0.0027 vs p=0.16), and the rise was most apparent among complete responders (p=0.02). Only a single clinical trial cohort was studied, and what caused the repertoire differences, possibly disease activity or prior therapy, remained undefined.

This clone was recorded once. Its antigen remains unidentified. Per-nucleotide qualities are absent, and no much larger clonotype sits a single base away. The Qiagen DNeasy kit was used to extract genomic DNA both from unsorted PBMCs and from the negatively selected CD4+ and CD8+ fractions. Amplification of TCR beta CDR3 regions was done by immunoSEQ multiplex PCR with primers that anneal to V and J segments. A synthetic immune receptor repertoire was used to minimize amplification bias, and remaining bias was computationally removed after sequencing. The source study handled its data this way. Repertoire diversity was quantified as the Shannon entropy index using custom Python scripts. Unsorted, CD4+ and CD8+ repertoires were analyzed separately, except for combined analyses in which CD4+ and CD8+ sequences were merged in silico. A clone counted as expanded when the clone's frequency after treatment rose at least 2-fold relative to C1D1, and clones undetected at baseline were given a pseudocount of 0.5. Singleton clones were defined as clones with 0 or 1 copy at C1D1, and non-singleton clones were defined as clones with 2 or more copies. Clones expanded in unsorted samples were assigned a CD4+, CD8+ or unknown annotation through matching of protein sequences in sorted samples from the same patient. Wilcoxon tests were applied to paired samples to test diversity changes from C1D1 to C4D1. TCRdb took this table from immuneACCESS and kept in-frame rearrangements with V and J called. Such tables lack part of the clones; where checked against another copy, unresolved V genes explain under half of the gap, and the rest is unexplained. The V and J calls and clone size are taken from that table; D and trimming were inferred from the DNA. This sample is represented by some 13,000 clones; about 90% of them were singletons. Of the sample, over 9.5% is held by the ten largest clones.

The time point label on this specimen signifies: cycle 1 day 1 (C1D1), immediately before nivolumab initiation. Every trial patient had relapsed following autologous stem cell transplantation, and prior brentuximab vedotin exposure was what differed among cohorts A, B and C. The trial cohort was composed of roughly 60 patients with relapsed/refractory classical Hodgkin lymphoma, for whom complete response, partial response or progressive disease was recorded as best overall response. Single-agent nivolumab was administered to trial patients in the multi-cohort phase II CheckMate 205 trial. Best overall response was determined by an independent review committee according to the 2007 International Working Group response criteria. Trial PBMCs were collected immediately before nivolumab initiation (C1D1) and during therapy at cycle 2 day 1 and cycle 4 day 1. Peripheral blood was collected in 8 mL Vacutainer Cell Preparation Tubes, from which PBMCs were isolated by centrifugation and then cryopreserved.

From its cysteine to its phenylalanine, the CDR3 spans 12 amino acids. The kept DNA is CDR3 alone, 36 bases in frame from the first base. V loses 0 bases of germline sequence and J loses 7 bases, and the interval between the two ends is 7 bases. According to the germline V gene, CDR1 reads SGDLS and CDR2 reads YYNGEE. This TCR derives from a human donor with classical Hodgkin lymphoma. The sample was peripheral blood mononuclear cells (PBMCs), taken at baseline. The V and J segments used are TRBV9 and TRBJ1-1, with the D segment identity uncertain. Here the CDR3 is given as CASSVGRGEAFF. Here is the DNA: TGTGCCAGCAGCGTAGGTCGGGGTGAAGCTTTCTTT.